This TCR beta chain is drawn from a study of cytomegalovirus exposure and HLA in healthy donors (dated by TCRdb to 2017 to 2019). Some background on the complete study: An earlier analysis of approximately 600 of the donors reported 250 to 350 Gb of sequence data and more than 90 million unique TCR beta sequences from about 179 million T cells. Rather than using new phenotypic data, the later analysis identified candidate immune exposures from TCR beta sequences and from how often those sequences occurred across donors. HLA typing covered class I and class II loci at four-digit resolution. Typing coverage varied by locus: roughly 629-640 donors for A, B, C, DRB1 and DQB1; roughly 510 for DQA1; about 600 for DPA1; 450 to 480 for DPB1. A separate validation cohort of 90 to 150 different subjects was used in addition to the 666-subject first cohort. The study combined high-throughput TCR immunosequencing, statistical association of individual TCRs with disease status, and machine learning to predict cytomegalovirus infection status. The study aimed to test whether signatures of past pathogen exposure could be identified by cataloging public T cell receptors. Because of strong linkage in the cohort, 5 or 6 DR-DQ haplotypes were treated as single units for association and clustering. All discovery cohort repertoires had been generated on a single sequencing platform. In an earlier analysis of 587 of the donors, high-throughput TCR beta sequencing was used to judge whether each TCR beta V gene segment behaved as functional or pseudogenic. In a later genetic analysis, genome-wide SNP genotypes for about three fifths of the roughly 670 donors were used, and that subset was treated as a discovery cohort. Donor age, sex, ethnicity and CMV serostatus were collected together with the repertoire data. An early release that covered approximately 600 HLA-typed donors contained around 300 gigabases of sequencing data and about 93 million unique TCR sequences. Among some 400 genotyped donors of the cohort, an average of roughly 230,000 unique TCR beta nucleotide sequences was sequenced per donor, of which about 19% were non-productive. In a later analysis, previously published TCR beta repertoires from several hundred donors were re-analyzed and high-resolution HLA genotyping was added so that TCR occurrence patterns could be studied. The genetic ancestry cluster associated with self-reported Caucasian donors included 81% of the roughly 360 genotyped donors. The T cell repertoires of roughly 660 subjects were profiled by immunosequencing and related to cytomegalovirus serostatus.

V is trimmed back by 0 bases and J by 8 bases, and the junction contains 6 bases that no gene match accounts for. The CDR3 runs 15 amino acids, cysteine and phenylalanine included. Of all the DNA, just the CDR3 is kept, 45 bases in frame from base 1. For CDR1 and CDR2, the germline V gene lists SGHTA and FQGNSA. Details on this clone: What antigen it recognizes has not been identified. No per-base quality is available; no much larger clone lies one base away.

The cohort was made up of 500 to 800 healthy bone marrow donors. Cohort members were all nominally healthy when sampled, although unrecorded immune exposures were likely present. The donor was CMV seronegative and was included in the group of about 350 seronegative cohort members. A peripheral blood sample was collected from each donor, and TCR beta sequencing was performed on peripheral blood mononuclear cells. The Qiagen DNeasy Blood Extraction Kit was used to extract genomic DNA from the blood cell samples. Receptor amplification or capture employed the immunoSEQ multiplex PCR assay. For the multiplex PCR, a mixture combining 60 forward primers for TCR Vbeta segments and 13 reverse primers for TCR Jbeta segments was used. The CDR3 region of rearranged TCR beta genes was amplified from genomic DNA by a multiplex PCR assay. Amplified TCR beta libraries were sequenced as 87-base-pair reads on the Illumina HiSeq System. Under the source paper's analysis protocol: A later analysis counted tens of millions of unique TCR beta chains across the 666 repertoires, and roughly 9.9 million of these chains were shared by at least two donors. Raw reads were error-corrected and collapsed into unique sequences by a nearest-neighbor algorithm in which closely related sequences were merged to remove PCR and sequencing errors. V, D and J gene segments were assigned by aligning CDR3 sequences to IMGT reference sequences. For a sequence to be retained, a match of at least six nucleotides to both a V gene segment and a J gene segment was required. A rearrangement was called productive if the CDR3 had no stop codons and remained in frame with V and J, and every other rearrangement was called non-productive. Following IMGT convention, CDR3 was defined as the stretch from the second conserved V-encoded cysteine to the conserved J-encoded phenylalanine. Sequences without an unambiguous match to a single V gene segment were excluded from the earlier analysis of 587 of the donors. An earlier analysis of 587 of the donors called V segments functional above 56.7% productive rearrangements and segregating when the between-donor standard deviation exceeded 5%. To diagnose cytomegalovirus status from the catalog of TCR beta chain sequences, a statistical classification framework was built. A later analysis assigned V and J genes by comparing TCR nucleotide sequences with IMGT/GENE-DB human TR gene sequences. The TCRdist pipeline was used in a later analysis to assign CDR3 sequences and most-parsimonious VDJ recombination scenarios. In a later analysis, each TCR beta chain was defined by its CDR3 amino acid sequence together with its V-gene family, and reads without a unique V-gene family were excluded. A later analysis removed 450 to 600 highly shared, low-generation-probability nucleotide sequences to deal with suspected cross-contamination and a sequencing artifact. In a later analysis, a clonal expansion index was calculated for each public chain from normalized within-repertoire ranks of inferred template counts. In a later analysis, generation probabilities were computed with a VDJ recombination model fitted to out-of-frame rearrangements, and the resulting probabilities were checked against IGoR. Hypergeometric tests were used in a later analysis to score TCR-TCR, TCR-HLA and TCR-CMV co-occurrence, with a repertoire-size bias correction applied to the TCR pairs. To estimate false discovery rates, a later analysis permuted the HLA or CMV assignments 20 times. In a later analysis, co-occurring TCRs were grouped using DBSCAN, with TCRdist sequence similarity added in when clustering inside HLA-allele-positive subsets. Co-occurrence clustering excluded repertoires with fewer than 30,000 or more than 120,000 public chains, plus five with anomalous nucleotide sharing. TCRdb stores this immuneACCESS table with in-frame sequences only. Part of the clones is absent; in the studies checked, under half of the shortfall reflects unresolved V genes, and no reason is known for the rest. The DNA gave D and trimming, while V, J and clone size come from that table. Counted in this sample were under 200,000 clones; 84% of them appeared once. Together, the top ten hold 0.25% to 0.3% of the sample.

The paper's findings and limits, for the study overall: V-gene and J-gene trimming of TCR beta chains was associated with a missense DCLRE1C variant in a later genetic analysis, and the association was replicated in an independent cohort. CMV serostatus was the only immune exposure information available for the cohort. In both the original and validation cohorts, the classifier was reported to diagnose cytomegalovirus status with high specificity and sensitivity. A later analysis found that HLA-associated TCR beta chains were more clonally expanded and had lower generation probabilities than equally common non-associated chains. In a later analysis, about 17,000 TCR beta sequences were associated with specific HLA alleles at a false discovery rate of 0.05. HLA typing was unavailable for some donors at each locus, so association tests used only the typed subset. A cluster of highly shared sequence variants was judged likely to represent a technical artifact of the sequencing pipeline. The 87-base-pair reads could not distinguish some IMGT-functional V segments, including TRBV6-2 and TRBV6-3, so those segments were excluded. Broadly in line with IMGT annotations, most TCR beta V segments showed up in productive rearrangements about 87% or about 30% of the time in an earlier analysis of several hundred of the donors. The authors suggested that the approach could potentially be generalized to other disease states and immunological phenotypes. In a later analysis, TCR association rates were found to vary across HLA loci, with the most associated TCRs seen for DRB1 alleles and the fewest for HLA-C alleles. Because counts were too low, about 15 rarely observed V segments, including chromosome 9 orphons, were left out of the earlier analysis of several hundred of the donors. In a later genetic analysis, fewer N-insertions in productive TCRs were reported among donors in an Asian-associated ancestry cluster than the 666-donor mean. A few of the identified cytomegalovirus-associated TCR beta chains were confirmed in vitro to be specific for cytomegalovirus antigens. A further reported finding was that TCR beta sequences accurately predicted the HLA-A and HLA-B alleles for most subjects in the first cohort. Presence/absence analyses assumed roughly uniform sequencing depth across donors, an assumption that may not hold. In a later analysis, several top co-occurrence clusters were reported to appear linked to parvovirus B19, influenza, CMV and Epstein-Barr virus. When HLA alleles, especially DR and DQ, strongly co-occurred, TCR associations were difficult to assign to individual alleles. The cohort was sequenced for TCR beta chains only, and without alpha or paired-chain data the features that could be detected were limited. A later analysis found that most CMV-associated TCR beta chains appeared HLA-restricted, with HLA associations seemingly driven largely by CMV exposure. Linkage disequilibrium might explain the correlated functional status among segregating V segments, but an unknown experimental factor could not be excluded. The study listed 170 or so TCR beta chains as associated with cytomegalovirus. Most TCR sequences were seen in very few donors, while some public TCRs were found in many individuals.

The sequenced sample was PBMCs. The clonotype was recovered from a boy between 10 and 17 years old in good health and CMV-seronegative. The chain joins TRBV7-2 to TRBJ1-4, with 7 central nucleotides matching TRBD1. CDR3 sequence: CASSLADRDGEKLFF. The nucleotide sequence reads TGTGCCAGCAGCTTAGCAGACAGGGATGGGGAAAAACTGTTTTTT.